The clone carrying this T cell receptor beta chain came up once. The sample is drawn from a study of CD8 T cells in Susac syndrome. TCR beta sequencing covered blood CD8+ and CD4+ T cells. Random hexamers primed reverse transcription of about 0.45 to 1 ug RNA. An immunoSEQ multiplex PCR amplified TCR beta CDR3 over 54 Vbeta and 13 Jbeta. In TCRdb, the immunoSEQ multiplex PCR reads were re-called with MiXCR into one record per CDR3 protein. The data show 400,000 or so distinct CDR3 sequences, 85% to 90% seen once. The sample comprised CD8+ T cells from PBMCs. The receptor was derived from a human donor with multiple sclerosis.

In nucleotides, the CDR3 is TGTGCCAGTTCTCTAGCGATGCATGAGCAGTTCTTC. As protein: CASSLAMHEQFF. The V call is TRBV12-3 or TRBV12-4, the J call TRBJ2-1; D is possibly TRBD2 (6 bases). CDR3 length equals 12 residues. V gave up 9 bases and J gave up 8 bases, with 14 bases separating them.